The following is a TCR beta chain sequence with its context. This entry is derived from a study of blood T cell repertoires in COVID-19. Looking at the study overall: Collection of acute and convalescent COVID-19 samples took place in the United States, Italy and Spain. T cells, B-cell-depleted T cells, or PBMCs provided the cDNA or gDNA that served as material.

In the original workflow: Estimates of nucleated cell counts were drawn from the amplification of reference gene primers. The table came from immunoSEQ multiplex PCR; TCRdb's copy has only in-frame clones and leaves some out. V and J calls and clone size come straight from that table; D and trimming were deduced from the DNA. The table records approximately 200,000 clones, 80% to 85% of them present only once. Seattle's enrolled individuals joined amid active infection and were then monitored longitudinally. This CDR3 contains 14 residues. Germline-derived CDR1 and CDR2 are MNHNS and SASEGT. The V gene end was trimmed by 5 bases and the J gene end by 7 bases; junction bases not matched to a gene: 5.

The J gene is TRBJ2-2, the V gene TRBV6-1; TRBD1 agrees at 9 bases. Sample: peripheral blood. The receptor comes from a woman of 80 years or more with COVID-19, enrolled during active disease. For the CDR3, the DNA is TGTGCCAGCAGTCAACAGGGGGCCGGCGGGGAGCTGTTTTTT. It yields the protein CASSQQGAGGELFF.